This TCR beta chain was captured by sequencing in a study of cytomegalovirus exposure and HLA in healthy donors. Vbeta (60) and Jbeta (13) primers were used in the PCR. Assay: immunoSEQ multiplex PCR; the TCRdb copy retains only in-frame clones and omits some. The sample carries some 61,000 clones, about 81% recorded once. Findings and caveats of the study: Most TCR sequences were seen very rarely across donors, but some public TCRs occurred in many. A later analysis showed TCR association rates differing by HLA locus, peaking at DRB1 and lowest at HLA-C.

This clone has just one count. Its specificity is unknown. The germline V gene has CDR1 SGDLS and CDR2 YYNGEE. The CDR3 is 15 residues long. V was pared by 1 base and J by 5 bases, with 15 bases between. The rearrangement joins TRBV9 to TRBJ1-2; D not resolved. The sequence came from a human donor in good health. The sequencing sample was made of PBMCs. CDR3 coding DNA: TGTGCCAGCAGCGTACTGGAGGTACCTGGGTATGGCTACACCTTC. Translation gives CASSVLEVPGYGYTF.